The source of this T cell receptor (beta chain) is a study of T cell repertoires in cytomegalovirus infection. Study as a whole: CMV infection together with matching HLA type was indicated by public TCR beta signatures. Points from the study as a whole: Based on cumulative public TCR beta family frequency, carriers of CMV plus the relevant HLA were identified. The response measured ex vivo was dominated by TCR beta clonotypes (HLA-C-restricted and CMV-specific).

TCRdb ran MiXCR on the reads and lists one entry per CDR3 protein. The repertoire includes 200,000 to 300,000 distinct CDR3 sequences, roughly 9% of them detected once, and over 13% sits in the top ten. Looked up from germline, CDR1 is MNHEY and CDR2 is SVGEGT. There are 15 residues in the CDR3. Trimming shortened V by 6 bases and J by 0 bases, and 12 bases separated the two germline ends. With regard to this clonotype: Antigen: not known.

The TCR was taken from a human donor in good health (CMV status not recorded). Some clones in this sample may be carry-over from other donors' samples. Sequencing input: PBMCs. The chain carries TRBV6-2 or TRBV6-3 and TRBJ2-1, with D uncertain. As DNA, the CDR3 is TGTGCCAGCAGCCAAGCGCCCAGCTCCTACAATGAGCAGTTCTTC. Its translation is CASSQAPSSYNEQFF.